The clone carrying this T cell receptor (beta chain) appeared once. These data originate in a study of memory CD8 T cells in hepatitis C reinfection. Overall study: Pre-reinfection samples were taken 55 to 20 weeks before detection.

Germline V gene lookup returns CDR1 SGHVS and CDR2 FNYEAQ. The V gene end was trimmed by 5 bases and the J gene end by 5 bases; junction bases not matched to a gene: 8. CDR3 length: 15 residues. Time point meaning: pre-reinfection, 55 to 20 weeks before reinfection detection. The sorted cells went straight to TCR sequencing with no prior in vitro expansion. The repertoire was sequenced with immunoSEQ multiplex PCR; TCRdb's copy has only in-frame clones and lacks some. The table records approximately 52,000 clones, approximately 89% of them present only once. The clonotype originates from a man aged 18 to 29 with hepatitis C virus infection. The chain couples TRBV7-6 to TRBJ2-1, with TRBD1 matching over 8 bases. Sequenced material: naive CD8+ T cells sorted from blood. Here the CDR3 reads CASSLATGAHNEQFF. In DNA, the CDR3 is TGTGCCAGCAGCCTGGCGACAGGGGCGCACAATGAGCAGTTCTTC. The full variable domain, in which reference TRBV7-6 and TRBJ2-1 provide the parts outside the CDR3, is GAGVSQSPRYKVTKRGQDVALRCDPISGHVSLYWYRQALGQGPEFLTYFNYEAQQDKSGLPNDRFSAERPEGSISTLTIQRTEQRDSAMYRCASSLATGAHNEQFFGPGTRLTVL.